Described below is a single TCR beta chain sequence and its context. Antigen unknown. Trimming cost V 3 bases and J 1 base, with 10 bases left between them. CDR3 length: 14 residues. The germline V gene has CDR1 SGHNT and CDR2 YYREEE (reference sequence). Only in-frame clones appear in the TCRdb table, and some are missing; sequencing was by immunoSEQ multiplex PCR. The sample has fewer than 150,000 clones; approximately 92% are singletons. The data originate from a study of T cell responses to AZD1222 COVID-19 vaccine. General study results and limits: The number of AZD1222 recipients seropositive at baseline was only five to seven.

The chain joins TRBV5-4 to TRBJ2-5; D ambiguous. Material: peripheral blood, obtained 28 days after the second AZD1222 dose. The sequence was collected from an adult who received the AZD1222 COVID-19 vaccine. The CDR3 region has the DNA TGTGCCAGCAGCTCACAGTGGACCCAAGAGACCCAGTACTTC. It translates to CASSSQWTQETQYF.